The rows below give T cell receptor beta chains drawn from one sample of a study of T cell clonotyping in hematopoietic cell transplantation. Here immunoSEQ multiplex PCR was the method, and the copy in TCRdb shows in-frame clones only, minus some. The sample lists about 16,000 clones, approximately 57% seen once, with about 11% in the top ten. Sample: PBMCs, taken 30 days after allogeneic stem cell transplant. The receptor set was obtained from a male patient aged 45-59 years who had an allogeneic stem cell transplant from an unrelated donor, so T cells may come from the graft donor. Some clones in this sample may be carry-over from other donors' samples. Each CDR3 is given with its conserved first and last residue. A D gene is named only where the DNA matches it firmly. A clone size is listed for some rows: how often the clone was seen (once, few, many), or a class if it is expanded.

.,13,TRBV30,TRBJ1-1,.,TGTGCCTGGAGCCTTGACGGGACCACTGAAGCTTTCTTT,CAWSLDGTTEAFF
.,14,TRBV25-1,TRBJ1-5,.,TGTGCCAGCAGTGAGGGACGGATTTATCAGCCCCAGCATTTT,CASSEGRIYQPQHF
few,15,TRBV7-2,TRBJ2-3,.,TGTGCCAGCAGCCCACAAAGCGGGAGCACAGATACGCAGTATTTT,CASSPQSGSTDTQYF
few,14,TRBV7-3,TRBJ2-5,TRBD1,TGTGCCAGCAGCTTAGACAGGGGGCGTGAGACCCAGTACTTC,CASSLDRGRETQYF
.,14,TRBV6-1,TRBJ1-4,.,TGTGCCAGCAGTGACACTGGGACGGTGGAAAAACTGTTTTTT,CASSDTGTVEKLFF
.,14,TRBV5-1,TRBJ1-1,TRBD1,TGCGCCAGCCATTCCGGGACAGTGAACACTGAAGCTTTCTTT,CASHSGTVNTEAFF
.,16,TRBV25-1,TRBJ2-2,TRBD1,TGTGCCAGCAGTGAGTCCGACAGGGGGAACACCGGGGAGCTGTTTTTT,CASSESDRGNTGELFF
.,14,TRBV6-5,TRBJ2-5,.,TGTGCCAGCAGTTACAGGACAGCTCAAGAGACCCAGTACTTC,CASSYRTAQETQYF
once,12,TRBV30,TRBJ1-1,.,TGTGCCTGGAGTGTGTGGAACACTGAAGCTTTCTTT,CAWSVWNTEAFF
.,12,TRBV27,TRBJ2-7,.,TGTGCCAGCAGTTTAACCCCTTACGAGCAGTACTTC,CASSLTPYEQYF
.,13,TRBV6-5,TRBJ2-7,.,TGTGCCAGCAGTTATAACATCGCCTACGAGCAGTACTTC,CASSYNIAYEQYF
few,15,TRBV2,TRBJ1-5,.,TGTGCCAGCAGCGCCCAGGGGTATAGCAATCAGCCCCAGCATTTT,CASSAQGYSNQPQHF
few,13,TRBV9,TRBJ1-6,.,TGTGCCAGCAGCAGGACGCCTTCCTCACCCCTCCACTTT,CASSRTPSSPLHF
.,17,TRBV25-1,TRBJ1-1,.,TGTGCCAGCAGTGCCTTGGTGGTAGGGGCTAAGAACACTGAAGCTTTCTTT,CASSALVVGAKNTEAFF
few,14,TRBV2,TRBJ1-6,.,TGTGCCAGCAGTGAACCACAGGGAGTCTCACCCCTCCACTTT,CASSEPQGVSPLHF